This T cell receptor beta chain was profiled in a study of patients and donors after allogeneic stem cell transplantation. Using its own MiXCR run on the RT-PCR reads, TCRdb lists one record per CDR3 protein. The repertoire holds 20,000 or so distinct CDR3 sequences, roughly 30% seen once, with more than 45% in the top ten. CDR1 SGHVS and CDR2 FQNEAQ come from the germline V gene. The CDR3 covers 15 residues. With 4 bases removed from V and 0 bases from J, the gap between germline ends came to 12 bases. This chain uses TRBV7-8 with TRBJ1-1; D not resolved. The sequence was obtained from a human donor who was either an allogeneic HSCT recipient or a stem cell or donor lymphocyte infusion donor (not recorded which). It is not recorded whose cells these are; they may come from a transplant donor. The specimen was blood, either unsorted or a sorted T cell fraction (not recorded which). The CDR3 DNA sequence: TGTGCCAGCAGCTCCCGGCGGGTTGTGAACACTGAAGCTTTCTTT. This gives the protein CASSSRRVVNTEAFF.